This is a list of T cell receptor beta chains from one sample in a study of T cell responses to AZD1222 COVID-19 vaccine. TCRdb keeps only in-frame clones here, not all; method: immunoSEQ multiplex PCR. The table includes 100,000 or so clones, about 90% detected once. The specimen was peripheral blood, collected on day 0 of AZD1222 vaccination. These receptors all come from an adult in good health. The CDR3 runs from the conserved cysteine through the conserved F or W. D genes are given only for firm matches. For some rows the clone size is stated as once, few or many, or as a class when expanded; others skip it.

d_call	v_call	clone_size	j_call	cdr3_nt	cdr3_aa
NA	TRBV28	NA	TRBJ2-2	TGTGCCAGCAGTTTAACCAACCCCGGGGAGCTGTTTTTT	CASSLTNPGELFF
NA	TRBV6-6	once	TRBJ2-7	TGTGCCAGCACCCCACAAAGGGGCAAAAGCGACGAGCAGTACTTC	CASTPQRGKSDEQYF
TRBD2	TRBV18	NA	TRBJ2-3	TGTGCCAGCTCAACGACCGAAACTAGCGGGAGGGGTAATACGCAGTATTTT	CASSTTETSGRGNTQYF
NA	TRBV5-1	NA	TRBJ2-1	TGCGCCAGCAGCTCCGACCCGGGCAATGAGCAGTTCTTC	CASSSDPGNEQFF
NA	TRBV6-6	few	TRBJ1-5	TGTGCCAGCAGTTACGGGCAGACTAACAATCAGCCCCAGCATTTT	CASSYGQTNNQPQHF
TRBD2	TRBV7-3	NA	TRBJ2-1	TGTGCCAGCAGCTTAAGTCGACTAGCGGGAGGGGGTGAGCAGTTCTTC	CASSLSRLAGGGEQFF
NA	TRBV29-1	once	TRBJ2-7	TGCAGCGTTGAGGCAGAAGGGCTAGCCGGCTACGAGCAGTACTTC	CSVEAEGLAGYEQYF
NA	TRBV5-6	NA	TRBJ2-6	TGTGCCAGCAGCTTGTACCCAGGGTACGTTTCTGGGGCCAACGTCCTGACTTTC	CASSLYPGYVSGANVLTF
NA	TRBV28	NA	TRBJ1-4	TGTGCCAGCAGTTTAATCAGGTTCGGGGCTAATGAAAAACTGTTTTTT	CASSLIRFGANEKLFF
TRBD2	TRBV7-2	once	TRBJ2-7	TGTGCCAGCGGTAAAGCGGGAGGGCCGGGCGAGCAGTACTTC	CASGKAGGPGEQYF
NA	TRBV10-3	NA	TRBJ2-2	TGTGCCATCAGTGAACAGGAACGTTCGGGCACCGGGGAGCTGTTTTTT	CAISEQERSGTGELFF
NA	TRBV9	NA	TRBJ2-7	TGTGCCAGCAGCGTAGGTCAAGGCGGGAACGAGCAGTACTTC	CASSVGQGGNEQYF
NA	TRBV4-1	NA	TRBJ1-4	TGCGCCAGCAGCCGGGCTGCGGGCCCCATACTGTTTTTT	CASSRAAGPILFF
NA	TRBV12-3/TRBV12-4	NA	TRBJ2-7	TGTGCCAGCAGTTTCGCTAGCTCCTACGAGCAGTACTTC	CASSFASSYEQYF
NA	TRBV3-1/TRBV3-2	NA	TRBJ2-1	TGTGCCAGCAGCCCCTATTCGGACCTCGAAGGTGAGCAGTTCTTC	CASSPYSDLEGEQFF
NA	TRBV5-8	NA	TRBJ1-5	TGTGCCAGCAGCGACTACAGGGATAGCAATCAGCCCCAGCATTTT	CASSDYRDSNQPQHF
NA	TRBV7-3	few	TRBJ2-7	TGTGCCAGCAGCCAGGGCGAGGTTTTACCCTACGAGCAGTACTTC	CASSQGEVLPYEQYF
NA	TRBV3-1/TRBV3-2	NA	TRBJ1-6	TGTGCCAGCAGTCCGACGGCCAGGGGCGGATCACCCCTCCACTTT	CASSPTARGGSPLHF
TRBD1	TRBV19	NA	TRBJ2-7	TGTGCCAGTAGTTCCGGGACAGGGCTCATGTACGAGCAGTACTTC	CASSSGTGLMYEQYF
NA	TRBV7-9	NA	TRBJ1-4	TGTGCCAGCAGCTTAGAATTGGTCGAAAAACTGTTTTTT	CASSLELVEKLFF
TRBD1	TRBV10-1	NA	TRBJ2-7	TGCGCCAGCAGTCGCCTGACAGGGAGCGAGCAGTACTTC	CASSRLTGSEQYF
NA	TRBV27	NA	TRBJ2-1	TGTGCCAGCAGCGTGTCCGGGGTACACAATGAGCAGTTCTTC	CASSVSGVHNEQFF
TRBD1	TRBV18	NA	TRBJ2-7	TGTGCCAGCTCACCCGGGACAGGGGGAGTTGGCGAGCAGTACTTC	CASSPGTGGVGEQYF